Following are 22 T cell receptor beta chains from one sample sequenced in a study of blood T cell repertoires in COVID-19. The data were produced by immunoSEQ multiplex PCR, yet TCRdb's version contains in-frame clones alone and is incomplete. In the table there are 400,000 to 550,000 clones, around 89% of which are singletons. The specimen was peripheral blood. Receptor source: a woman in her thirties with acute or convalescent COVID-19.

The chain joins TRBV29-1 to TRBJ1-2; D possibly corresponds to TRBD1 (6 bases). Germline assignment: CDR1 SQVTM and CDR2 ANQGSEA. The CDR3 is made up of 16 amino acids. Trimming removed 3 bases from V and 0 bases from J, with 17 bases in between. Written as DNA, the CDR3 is TGCAGCGTTGATCCACAAGGTGGGGGCCCTAACTATGGCTACACCTTC. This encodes CSVDPQGGGPNYGYTF.

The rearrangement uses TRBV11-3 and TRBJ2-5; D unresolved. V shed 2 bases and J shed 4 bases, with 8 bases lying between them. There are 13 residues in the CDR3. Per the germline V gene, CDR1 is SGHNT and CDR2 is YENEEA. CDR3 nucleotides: TGTGCCAGCAGCTTACTAAGAGGAGAGACCCAGTACTTC. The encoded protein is CASSLLRGETQYF.

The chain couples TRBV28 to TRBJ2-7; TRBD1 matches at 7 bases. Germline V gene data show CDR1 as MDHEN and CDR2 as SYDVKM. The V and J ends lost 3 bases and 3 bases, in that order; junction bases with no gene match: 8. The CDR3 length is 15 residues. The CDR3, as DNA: TGTGCCAGCAGTTTCGGGACAGAGAAAATCTACGAGCAGTACTTC. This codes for CASSFGTEKIYEQYF.

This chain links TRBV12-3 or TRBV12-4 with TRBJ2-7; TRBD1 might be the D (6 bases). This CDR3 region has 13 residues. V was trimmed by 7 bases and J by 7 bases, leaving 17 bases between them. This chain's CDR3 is CASTGDRIGEQYF. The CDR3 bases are TGTGCCAGCACAGGAGACAGGATTGGGGAGCAGTACTTC.

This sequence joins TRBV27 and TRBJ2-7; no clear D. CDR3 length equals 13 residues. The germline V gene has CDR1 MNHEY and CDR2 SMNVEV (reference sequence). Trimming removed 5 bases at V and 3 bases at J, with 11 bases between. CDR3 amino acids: CASSPGPGYEQYF. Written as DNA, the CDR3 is TGTGCCAGCAGTCCTGGTCCGGGCTACGAGCAGTACTTC.

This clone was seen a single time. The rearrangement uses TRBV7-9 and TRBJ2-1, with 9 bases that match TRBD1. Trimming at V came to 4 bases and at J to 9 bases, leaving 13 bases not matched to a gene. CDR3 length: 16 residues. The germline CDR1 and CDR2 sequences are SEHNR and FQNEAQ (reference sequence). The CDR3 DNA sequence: TGTGCCAGCAGCTCTACGTCGGCACAGGGGGCGACTGAGCAGTTCTTC. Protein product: CASSSTSAQGATEQFF.

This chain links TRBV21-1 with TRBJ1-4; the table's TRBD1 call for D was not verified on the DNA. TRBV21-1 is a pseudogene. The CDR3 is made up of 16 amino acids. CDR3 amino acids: CASSLHRQGPREKLFF. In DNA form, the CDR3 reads TGTGCCAGCAGCTTACATAGACAGGGGCCTCGTGAAAAACTGTTTTTT.

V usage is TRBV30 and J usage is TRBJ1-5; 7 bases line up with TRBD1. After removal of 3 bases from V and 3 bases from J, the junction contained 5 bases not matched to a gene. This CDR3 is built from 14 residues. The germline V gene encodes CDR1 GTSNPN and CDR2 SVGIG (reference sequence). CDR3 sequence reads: CAWSQDRFNQPQHF. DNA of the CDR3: TGTGCCTGGAGCCAGGACAGGTTCAATCAGCCCCAGCATTTT.

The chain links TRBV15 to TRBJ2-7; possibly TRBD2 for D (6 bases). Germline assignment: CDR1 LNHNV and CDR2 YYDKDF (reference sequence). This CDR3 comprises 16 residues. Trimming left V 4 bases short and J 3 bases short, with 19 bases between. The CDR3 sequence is CATSKERVLASYEQYF. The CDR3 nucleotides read TGTGCCACCAGCAAAGAGCGGGTACTCGCAAGCTACGAGCAGTACTTC.

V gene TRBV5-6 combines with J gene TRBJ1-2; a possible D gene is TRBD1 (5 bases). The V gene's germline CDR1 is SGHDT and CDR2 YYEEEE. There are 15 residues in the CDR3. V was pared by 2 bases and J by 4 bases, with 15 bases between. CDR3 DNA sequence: TGTGCCAGCAGCTTCGGAATTCGTGACAGCTATGGCTACACCTTC. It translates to CASSFGIRDSYGYTF.

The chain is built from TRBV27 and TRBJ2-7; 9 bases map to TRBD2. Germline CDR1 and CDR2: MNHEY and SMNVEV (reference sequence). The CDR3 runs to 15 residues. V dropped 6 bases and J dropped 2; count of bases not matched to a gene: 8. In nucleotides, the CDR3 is TGTGCCAGCAGCCAAACAATAGCGGGGGCCTACGAGCAGTACTTC. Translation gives CASSQTIAGAYEQYF.

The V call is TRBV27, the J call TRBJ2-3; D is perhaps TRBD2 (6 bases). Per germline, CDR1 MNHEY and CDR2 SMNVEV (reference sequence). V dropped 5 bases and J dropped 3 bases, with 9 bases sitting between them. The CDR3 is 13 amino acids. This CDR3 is CASSLRGTDTQYF. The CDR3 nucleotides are TGTGCCAGCAGTCTCCGGGGGACAGATACGCAGTATTTT.

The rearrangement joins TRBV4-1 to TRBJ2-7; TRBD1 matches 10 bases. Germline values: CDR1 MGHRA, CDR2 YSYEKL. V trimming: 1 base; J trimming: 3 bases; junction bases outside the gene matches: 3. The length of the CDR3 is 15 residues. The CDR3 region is CASSQAGTGVYEQYF. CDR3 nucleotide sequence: TGCGCCAGCAGCCAAGCCGGGACAGGGGTCTACGAGCAGTACTTC.

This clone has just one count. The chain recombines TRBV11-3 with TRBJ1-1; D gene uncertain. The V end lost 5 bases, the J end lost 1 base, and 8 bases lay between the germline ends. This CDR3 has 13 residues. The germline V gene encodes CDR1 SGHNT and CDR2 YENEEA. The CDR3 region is CASSRGENTEAFF. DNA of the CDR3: TGTGCCAGCAGCCGGGGAGAGAACACTGAAGCTTTCTTT.

In DNA form, the CDR3 reads TGTGCCAGCAGCGTCCTCGGGGGGACCAACACCGGGGAGCTGTTTTTT. Translating gives CASSVLGGTNTGELFF. V is TRBV9 and J is TRBJ2-2, with 7 bases fitting TRBD2. CDR3 length equals 16 residues. After removal of 2 bases from V and 2 bases from J, the junction contained 6 bases not matched to a gene. Germline values: CDR1 SGDLS, CDR2 YYNGEE.

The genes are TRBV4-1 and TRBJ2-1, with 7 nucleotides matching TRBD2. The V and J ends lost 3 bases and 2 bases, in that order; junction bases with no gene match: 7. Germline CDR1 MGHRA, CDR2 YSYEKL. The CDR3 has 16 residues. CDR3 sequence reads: CASSHNSGFTYNEQFF. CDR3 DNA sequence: TGCGCCAGCAGCCATAATAGCGGGTTTACCTACAATGAGCAGTTCTTC.

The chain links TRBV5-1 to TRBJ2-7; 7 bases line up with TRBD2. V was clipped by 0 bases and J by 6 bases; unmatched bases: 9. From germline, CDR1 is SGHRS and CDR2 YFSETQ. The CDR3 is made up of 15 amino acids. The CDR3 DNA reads TGCGCCAGCAGCTTGGGACCAGGCGGGGGTGGCGAGCAGTACTTC. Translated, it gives CASSLGPGGGGEQYF.

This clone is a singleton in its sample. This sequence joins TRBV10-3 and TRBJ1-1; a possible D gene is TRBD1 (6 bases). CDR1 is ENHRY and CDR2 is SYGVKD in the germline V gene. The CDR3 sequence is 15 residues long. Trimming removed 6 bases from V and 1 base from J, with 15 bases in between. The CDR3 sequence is CAISEVGQTNTEAFF. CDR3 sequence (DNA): TGTGCCATCAGCGAAGTAGGACAGACGAACACTGAAGCTTTCTTT.

CDR3 protein: CAWSPDSNNEQFF. CDR3 nucleotides: TGTGCCTGGAGTCCAGACAGTAACAATGAGCAGTTCTTC. The chain joins TRBV30 to TRBJ2-1, with D perhaps matching TRBD1 (5 bases). This CDR3 has 13 residues. Germline V CDR1 and CDR2: GTSNPN, SVGIG (reference sequence). Between the trimmed V and J ends, which lost 2 bases and 5 bases, there was a span of 10 bases.

This CDR3 is CAWSQLQGSGGYTF. The CDR3 DNA is TGTGCCTGGAGTCAGCTACAGGGTTCTGGTGGCTACACCTTC. The chain combines TRBV30 with TRBJ1-2; D is possibly TRBD1 (6 bases). This CDR3 is built from 14 residues. The V end lost 2 bases, the J end lost 7 bases, and 17 bases lay between the germline ends. Germline V gene data show CDR1 as GTSNPN and CDR2 as SVGIG (reference sequence).

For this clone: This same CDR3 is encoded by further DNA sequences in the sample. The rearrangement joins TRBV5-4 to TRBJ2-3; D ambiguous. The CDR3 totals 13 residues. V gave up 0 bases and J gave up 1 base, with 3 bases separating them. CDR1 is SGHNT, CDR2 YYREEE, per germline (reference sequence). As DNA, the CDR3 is TGTGCCAGCAGCTTGGCGGGCACAGATACGCAGTATTTT. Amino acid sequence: CASSLAGTDTQYF. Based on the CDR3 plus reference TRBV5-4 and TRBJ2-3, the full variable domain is ETGVTQSPTHLIKTRGQQVTLRCSSQSGHNTVSWYQQALGQGPQFIFQYYREEENGRGNFPPRFSGLQFPNYSSELNVNALELDDSALYLCASSLAGTDTQYFGPGTRLTVL.

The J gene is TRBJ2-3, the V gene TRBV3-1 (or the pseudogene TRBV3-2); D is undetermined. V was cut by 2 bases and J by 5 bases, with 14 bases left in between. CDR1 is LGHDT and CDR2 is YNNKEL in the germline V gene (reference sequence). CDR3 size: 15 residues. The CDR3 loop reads CASSQSVLDVDTQYF. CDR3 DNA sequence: TGTGCCAGCAGCCAAAGTGTCCTAGATGTAGATACGCAGTATTTT.